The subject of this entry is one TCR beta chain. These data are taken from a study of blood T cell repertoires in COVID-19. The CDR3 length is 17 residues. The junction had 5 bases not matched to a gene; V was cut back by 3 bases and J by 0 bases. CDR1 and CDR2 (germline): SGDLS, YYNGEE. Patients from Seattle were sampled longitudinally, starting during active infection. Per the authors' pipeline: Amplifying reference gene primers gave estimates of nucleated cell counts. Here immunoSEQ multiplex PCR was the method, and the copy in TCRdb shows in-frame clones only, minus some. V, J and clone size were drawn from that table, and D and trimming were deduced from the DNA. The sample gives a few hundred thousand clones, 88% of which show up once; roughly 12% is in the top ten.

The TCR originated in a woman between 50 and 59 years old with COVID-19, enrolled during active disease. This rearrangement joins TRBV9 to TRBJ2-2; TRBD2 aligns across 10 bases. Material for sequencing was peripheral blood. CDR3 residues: CASSDPAGGSNTGELFF. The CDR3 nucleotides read TGTGCCAGCAGCGACCCAGCGGGGGGGTCGAACACCGGGGAGCTGTTTTTT.